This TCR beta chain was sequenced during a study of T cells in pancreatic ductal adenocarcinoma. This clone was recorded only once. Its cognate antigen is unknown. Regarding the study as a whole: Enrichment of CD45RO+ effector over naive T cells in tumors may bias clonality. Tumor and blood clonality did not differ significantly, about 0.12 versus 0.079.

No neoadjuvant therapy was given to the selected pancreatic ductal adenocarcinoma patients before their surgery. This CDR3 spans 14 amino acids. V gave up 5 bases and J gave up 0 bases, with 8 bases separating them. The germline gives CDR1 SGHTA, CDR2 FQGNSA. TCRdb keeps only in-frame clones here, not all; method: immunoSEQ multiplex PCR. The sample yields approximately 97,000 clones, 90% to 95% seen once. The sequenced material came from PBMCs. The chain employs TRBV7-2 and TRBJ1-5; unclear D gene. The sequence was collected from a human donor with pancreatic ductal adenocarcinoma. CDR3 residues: CASSRADSNQPQHF. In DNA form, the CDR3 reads TGTGCCAGCAGCCGAGCGGATAGCAATCAGCCCCAGCATTTT.